Below are 28 T cell receptor beta chains sequenced from a single sample in a study of vaccination effects on CD4 cells after COVID-19 (dated 2022 in TCRdb). These receptors have no known antigen. The method was the immunoSEQ multiplex PCR assay. The table was pulled from immuneACCESS by TCRdb, which kept in-frame rearrangements only. Such tables lose some clones; where checked, under half of the loss comes from unresolved V genes, and the rest has no known cause. The sample records roughly 25,000 clones, approximately 80% of which are singletons. Of the sample, about 19% falls within the top ten clones. The ViraFEST assay stimulated PBMC with viral peptide pools and then used TCR sequencing to identify antigen-specific CD4+ T cell clonotypes by expansion. After less than 13 days of culture, CD4+ T cells were isolated with the EasySep CD4+ T cell isolation kit. PCR-confirmed SARS-CoV-2 infection had occurred in convalescent patients between March and December 2020, before the Alpha, Beta and Delta variants emerged in the United States.

The input for sequencing was CD4+ T cells from PBMCs cultured with HCoV-NL63 spike peptides, taken before COVID-19 vaccination. The cell subset or site label on this specimen signifies: HCoV-NL63 spike overlapping peptide pool stimulation. The receptors shown here come from a human donor who had a prior SARS-CoV-2 infection.

The chain uses TRBV10-3 and TRBJ1-2; possibly TRBD1 for D (6 bases). Germline assignment: CDR1 ENHRY and CDR2 SYGVKD. This CDR3 is 14 amino acids long. V lost 5 bases and J lost 2, with 12 bases in between. The CDR3 DNA sequence: TGTGCCATCAGTACACAGGGAACCAACTATGGCTACACCTTC. It specifies CAISTQGTNYGYTF.

V is TRBV5-8 and J is TRBJ2-5; TRBD1 matches at 8 bases. The V gene's germline CDR1 is SGHTS and CDR2 YDEGEE. Trimming took 1 base from V and 5 from J; bases not matched to a gene: 13. The CDR3 runs to 17 residues. The CDR3 DNA sequence: TGTGCCAGCAGCTTGTTCTTTCCAGGGGGCGCGGGTGAGACCCAGTACTTC. Its translation: CASSLFFPGGAGETQYF.

This chain uses TRBV11-3 with TRBJ2-7; 9 bases map to TRBD2. With 0 bases clipped from V and 4 bases from J, the junction kept 7 bases outside the gene matches. This CDR3 has 16 amino acids. Germline V lookup: CDR1 SGHNT, CDR2 YENEEA. The CDR3 here is CASSLDVGSGSYEQYF. Here the CDR3 DNA reads TGTGCCAGCAGCTTAGATGTGGGTAGCGGGAGTTACGAGCAGTACTTC.

This sequence joins TRBV7-9 and TRBJ1-1, with D hard to call. Per germline, CDR1 SEHNR and CDR2 FQNEAQ (reference sequence). V lost 6 bases and J 3 bases, leaving 20 bases between the germline ends. This CDR3 comprises 16 residues. This CDR3 is CASRPKSGKGDTEAFF. Here the CDR3 DNA reads TGTGCCAGCAGGCCTAAGAGCGGGAAAGGAGACACTGAAGCTTTCTTT.

The V and J genes are TRBV5-1 and TRBJ2-5, with 8 bases fitting TRBD2. Trimming removed 4 bases from V and 2 bases from J; junction bases left unmatched: 7. CDR3 length: 15 amino acids. Germline V gene lookup returns CDR1 SGHRS and CDR2 YFSETQ. CDR3 protein: CASSPGLVTQETQYF. DNA for the CDR3: TGCGCCAGCAGCCCGGGACTAGTAACTCAAGAGACCCAGTACTTC.

The sample holds one count of this clone. The chain joins TRBV5-1 to TRBJ1-2; D might be TRBD1 (5 bases). There are 14 residues in the CDR3. The germline gives CDR1 SGHRS, CDR2 YFSETQ. Trimming pared 0 bases from V and 5 bases from J, leaving 11 bases between. CDR3 coding DNA: TGCGCCAGCAGCTTGGGGGGGGTGTGGTATGGCTACACCTTC. Its translation is CASSLGGVWYGYTF.

This chain joins TRBV5-1 and TRBJ2-1; 10 nucleotides agree with TRBD2. This CDR3 region has 21 residues. CDR1 SGHRS and CDR2 YFSETQ come from the germline V gene. V was clipped by 0 bases and J by 0 bases; unmatched bases: 15. The CDR3 sequence is CASSLGLAGVSPRFSYNEQFF. CDR3 sequence (DNA): TGCGCCAGCAGCTTGGGGCTAGCGGGAGTTTCCCCTCGTTTCTCCTACAATGAGCAGTTCTTC.

The gene calls are TRBV12-3 or TRBV12-4 and TRBJ1-1; D is ambiguous. This CDR3 has 13 amino acids. V lost 6 bases, J lost 2 bases, and 10 bases lay in between. This CDR3 is CASSLLSNTEAFF. The CDR3 DNA reads as TGTGCCAGCAGCCTACTTTCCAACACTGAAGCTTTCTTT.

This chain uses TRBV18 with TRBJ2-3, with 7 bases aligning to TRBD1. The germline gives CDR1 KGHSH, CDR2 LQKENI. The CDR3 runs to 14 residues. Germline trimming cut 7 bases from V and 0 bases from J; bases unmatched to any gene: 4. The CDR3 is CASLRQGSTDTQYF. The DNA of the CDR3 is TGTGCCAGCTTGCGACAGGGCAGCACAGATACGCAGTATTTT.

V is TRBV2 and J is TRBJ2-2; TRBD2 matches at 8 bases. This CDR3 contains 15 residues. Germline V gene data show CDR1 as SNHLY and CDR2 as FYNNEI. V lost 6 bases to trimming and J lost 5 bases; unmatched junction nucleotides: 8. The CDR3 sequence is CASSPGGLGTGELFF. DNA of the CDR3: TGTGCCAGCAGCCCGGGAGGGCTCGGTACCGGGGAGCTGTTTTTT.

This chain connects TRBV24-1 to TRBJ2-5, with D maybe TRBD1 (6 bases). The V gene lost 4 bases and the J gene lost 1 base, with 15 bases spanning the gap. CDR1 and CDR2 (germline): KGHDR, SFDVKD. The CDR3 contains 16 residues. CDR3 sequence (DNA): TGTGCCACCAGTGACCGCCTGACAGGTCTCCAAGAGACCCAGTACTTC. Translation: CATSDRLTGLQETQYF.

The chain has TRBV3-1 (or the pseudogene TRBV3-2) and TRBJ2-6; unclear D gene. CDR3 length: 14 residues. Germline V gene sequence: CDR1 LGHDT, CDR2 YNNKEL (reference sequence). The ends were cut back, 7 bases at V and 0 bases at J, with 7 bases in the middle. In DNA form, the CDR3 reads TGTGCCAGCAAGCAGAGCTCTGGGGCCAACGTCCTGACTTTC. Its protein product is CASKQSSGANVLTF.

The chain combines TRBV21-1 with TRBJ2-6; TRBD1 is the table's D call, not checked against the DNA. TRBV21-1 corresponds to a pseudogene. The CDR3 is 19 amino acids. This CDR3 is CASSKDDRGCRSGANVLTF. The CDR3 nucleotides are TGTGCCAGCAGCAAAGATGACAGGGGGTGTAGATCTGGGGCCAACGTCCTGACTTTC.

V gene TRBV2 combines with J gene TRBJ1-2; D not resolved. The CDR3 totals 11 residues. Trimming took off 4 bases at V and 8 bases at J, with 8 bases between the two ends. Germline V gene data show CDR1 as SNHLY and CDR2 as FYNNEI. Written as DNA, the CDR3 is TGTGCCAGCAGTGTAATGCGGGGCTACACCTTC. This codes for CASSVMRGYTF.

The rearrangement joins TRBV27 to TRBJ1-5; D may be TRBD1 (6 bases). V lost 5 bases and J lost 5, with 13 bases in between. Germline V CDR1 and CDR2: MNHEY, SMNVEV (reference sequence). CDR3 length: 14 residues. The CDR3 reads CASSITGWDQPQHF. DNA of the CDR3: TGTGCCAGCAGTATAACAGGGTGGGATCAGCCCCAGCATTTT.

This clone occurred once. The chain employs TRBV9 and TRBJ1-1; D gene unclear. The CDR3 totals 14 residues. The V end was cut by 0 bases, the J end by 2 bases, with 8 bases between. CDR1 is SGDLS and CDR2 is YYNGEE in the germline V gene. CDR3 loop: CASSVEARNTEAFF. For the CDR3, the DNA is TGTGCCAGCAGCGTAGAGGCCCGTAACACTGAAGCTTTCTTT.

The rearrangement joins TRBV29-1 to TRBJ2-7; 8 bases match TRBD2. Trimming cost V 5 bases and J 3 bases; bases outside gene matches: 6. CDR3 length equals 13 residues. The V gene's germline CDR1 is SQVTM and CDR2 ANQGSEA. As DNA, the CDR3 is TGCAGCGTTTTGACTAGCGTAGGCTACGAGCAGTACTTC. This encodes CSVLTSVGYEQYF.

The chain joins TRBV4-2 to TRBJ2-3, with 12 bases lining up with TRBD2. The CDR3 is made up of 19 amino acids. The germline gives CDR1 LGHNA, CDR2 YNFKEQ. V dropped 0 bases and J dropped 3; count of bases not matched to a gene: 10. The CDR3: CASSQDFMASGGVTDTQYF. CDR3 nucleotide sequence: TGTGCCAGCAGCCAAGATTTCATGGCTAGCGGGGGGGTAACAGATACGCAGTATTTT.

J is TRBJ1-6 and V is TRBV28, with unresolved D. V was shortened by 1 base and J by 0 bases, with 7 bases between the two germline ends. The CDR3 has 16 amino acids. Looked up from germline, CDR1 is MDHEN and CDR2 is SYDVKM. The CDR3 DNA reads TGTGCCAGCAGTTTATTTGTGTCCTCCTATAATTCACCCCTCCACTTT. Its translation is CASSLFVSSYNSPLHF.

In DNA form, the CDR3 reads TGTGCCAGCGCCCAAGCCCAGGGAAGGGCAGATACGCAGTATTTT. Its translation is CASAQAQGRADTQYF. J is TRBJ2-3 and V is TRBV18, with D perhaps matching TRBD1 (5 bases). V was pared by 8 bases and J by 4 bases, with 19 bases between. The CDR3 extends over 15 amino acids. Per the germline V gene, CDR1 is KGHSH and CDR2 is LQKENI.

This clone was seen only a few times. This CDR3 is CASSQFRVGNTIYF. The CDR3 region has the DNA TGCGCCAGCAGCCAGTTCAGGGTTGGAAACACCATATATTTT. V and J are TRBV4-1 and TRBJ1-3, with D possibly TRBD1 on 5 matching bases. Germline V gives CDR1 MGHRA, CDR2 YSYEKL. The CDR3 is 14 residues long. Trimming stripped 3 bases from V and 3 bases from J, with 9 bases between.

This chain uses TRBV13 with TRBJ1-1; D is undetermined. This CDR3 is built from 14 residues. Trimming left V 0 bases short and J 0 bases short, with 5 bases between. Germline assignment: CDR1 PRHDT and CDR2 FYEKMQ (reference sequence). The CDR3 spells CASSLGLLNTEAFF. The CDR3 coding sequence is TGTGCCAGCAGCTTAGGTCTCTTGAACACTGAAGCTTTCTTT.

Points on this clone: One end of the junction does not line up with germline, which may come from a read error. The chain recombines TRBV5-1 with TRBJ1-2, with 11 bases fitting TRBD1. The germline V gene encodes CDR1 SGHRS and CDR2 YFSETQ. The CDR3 covers 15 residues. In DNA, the CDR3 is TGCGCCAGCAGTTTGGACAGGGGGCTTCGCTATGGCTACACCTTC. Protein: CASSLDRGLRYGYTF.

V gene TRBV24-1 combines with J gene TRBJ2-7; maybe TRBD2 (6 bases). Germline lookup yields CDR1 KGHDR and CDR2 SFDVKD. With 9 bases removed from V and 3 bases from J, the gap between germline ends came to 11 bases. The CDR3 totals 12 residues. The CDR3 sequence: CATPGDGYEQYF. CDR3 DNA: TGTGCCACCCCGGGAGACGGCTACGAGCAGTACTTC.

The V and J genes are TRBV11-2 and TRBJ1-2; the match to TRBD1 covers 7 bases. Germline V gives CDR1 SGHAT, CDR2 FQNNGV. The CDR3 is 15 residues long. Germline trimming cut 5 bases from V and 4 bases from J; bases unmatched to any gene: 10. This CDR3 reads CASSPSRDSSYGYTF. CDR3 nucleotide sequence: TGTGCCAGCAGCCCCTCAAGGGACAGTTCCTATGGCTACACCTTC.

This chain joins TRBV6-6 and TRBJ1-1; 8 bases align to TRBD1. Per germline, CDR1 MNHNY and CDR2 SVGAGI (reference sequence). V gave up 4 bases and J gave up 0 bases; unmatched junction bases: 4. This CDR3 has 15 amino acids. The CDR3 here is CASSSPTGVNTEAFF. CDR3 nucleotide sequence: TGTGCCAGCAGTTCACCGACAGGGGTGAACACTGAAGCTTTCTTT.

CDR3 residues: CATSVQRLGNGDTEAFF. The CDR3 nucleotides are TGTGCCACCAGTGTCCAGAGGTTGGGAAACGGCGACACTGAAGCTTTCTTT. The genes are TRBV24-1 and TRBJ1-1; D unresolved. From germline, CDR1 is KGHDR and CDR2 SFDVKD. This CDR3 contains 17 residues. Between the trimmed V and J ends, which lost 5 bases and 3 bases, there was a span of 21 bases.

The CDR3 loop is CASSSMGAGSYEQYF. In DNA form, the CDR3 reads TGTGCCAGCAGCTCTATGGGGGCGGGGTCCTACGAGCAGTACTTC. This chain connects TRBV7-2 to TRBJ2-7, with D tentatively TRBD1 or TRBD2 (6 bases each). Germline loops: CDR1 SGHTA, CDR2 FQGNSA. The length of the CDR3 is 15 residues. V was pared by 4 bases and J by 1 base, with 14 bases between.